This record looks at one T cell receptor (beta chain) sequence and its context. These data come from a study of blood T cell repertoires in COVID-19. The repertoire was sequenced with immunoSEQ multiplex PCR; TCRdb's copy has only in-frame clones and lacks some. The data show 200,000 or so clones, approximately 83% seen once. The CDR3 runs to 13 residues. The V end lost 7 bases, the J end lost 4 bases, and 14 bases lay between the germline ends. The germline gives CDR1 MNHEY, CDR2 SVGAGI. Sequences were obtained from PBMCs or T cells enriched from blood (not recorded which). The genes are TRBV6-5 and TRBJ2-7; D may be TRBD2 (6 bases). This TCR was sampled from a man in his forties or fifties who had recovered from COVID-19. CDR3 sequence: CASTWGERYEQYF. In nucleotides, the CDR3 is TGTGCCAGCACGTGGGGGGAAAGGTACGAGCAGTACTTC.